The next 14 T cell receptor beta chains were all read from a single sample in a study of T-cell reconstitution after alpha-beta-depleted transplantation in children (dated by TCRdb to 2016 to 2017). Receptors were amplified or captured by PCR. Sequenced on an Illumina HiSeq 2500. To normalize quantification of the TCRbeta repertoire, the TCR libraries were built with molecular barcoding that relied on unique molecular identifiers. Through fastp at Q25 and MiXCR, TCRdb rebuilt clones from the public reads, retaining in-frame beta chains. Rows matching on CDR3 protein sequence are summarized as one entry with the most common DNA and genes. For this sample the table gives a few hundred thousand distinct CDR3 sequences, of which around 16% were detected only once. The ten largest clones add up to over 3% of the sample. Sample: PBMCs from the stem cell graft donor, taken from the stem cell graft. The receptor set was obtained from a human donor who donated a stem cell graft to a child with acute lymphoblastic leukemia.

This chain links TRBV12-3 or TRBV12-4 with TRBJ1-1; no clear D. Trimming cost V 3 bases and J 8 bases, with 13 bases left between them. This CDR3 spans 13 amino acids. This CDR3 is CASSFGAETEAFF. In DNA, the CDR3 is TGTGCCAGCAGTTTTGGCGCAGAAACCGAAGCTTTCTTT.

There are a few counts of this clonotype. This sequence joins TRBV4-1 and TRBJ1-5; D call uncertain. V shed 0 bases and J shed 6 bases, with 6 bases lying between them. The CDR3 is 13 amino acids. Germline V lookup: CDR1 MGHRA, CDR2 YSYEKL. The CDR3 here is CASSQDDGQPQHF. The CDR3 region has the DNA TGCGCCAGCAGCCAAGATGATGGTCAGCCCCAGCATTTT.

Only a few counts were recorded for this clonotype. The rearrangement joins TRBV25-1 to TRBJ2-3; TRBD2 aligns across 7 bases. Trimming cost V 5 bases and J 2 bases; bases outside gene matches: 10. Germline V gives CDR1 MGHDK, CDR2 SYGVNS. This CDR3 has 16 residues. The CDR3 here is CASSRNTGGYTDTQYF. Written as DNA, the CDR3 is TGTGCCAGCAGTCGCAATACGGGGGGTTACACAGATACGCAGTATTTT.

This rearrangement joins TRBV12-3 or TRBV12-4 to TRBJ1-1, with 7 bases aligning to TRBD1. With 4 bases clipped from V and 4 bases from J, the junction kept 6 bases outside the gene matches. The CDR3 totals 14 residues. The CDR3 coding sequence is TGTGCCAGCAGTTCGGACAGGCCCTTCACTGAAGCTTTCTTT. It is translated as CASSSDRPFTEAFF.

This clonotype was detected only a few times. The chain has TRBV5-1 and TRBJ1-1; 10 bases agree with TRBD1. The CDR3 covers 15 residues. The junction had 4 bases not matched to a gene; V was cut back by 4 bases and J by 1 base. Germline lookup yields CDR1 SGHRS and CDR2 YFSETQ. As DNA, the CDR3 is TGCGCCAGCAGCGCCCGACAGGGGGCGAACACTGAAGCTTTCTTT. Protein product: CASSARQGANTEAFF.

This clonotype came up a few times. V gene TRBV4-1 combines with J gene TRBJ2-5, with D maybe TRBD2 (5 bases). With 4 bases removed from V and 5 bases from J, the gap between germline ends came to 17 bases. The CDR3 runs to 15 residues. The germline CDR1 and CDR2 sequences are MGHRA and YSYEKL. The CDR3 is CASSPQRTGDETQYF. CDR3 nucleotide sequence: TGCGCCAGCAGCCCACAAAGGACTGGAGACGAGACCCAGTACTTC.

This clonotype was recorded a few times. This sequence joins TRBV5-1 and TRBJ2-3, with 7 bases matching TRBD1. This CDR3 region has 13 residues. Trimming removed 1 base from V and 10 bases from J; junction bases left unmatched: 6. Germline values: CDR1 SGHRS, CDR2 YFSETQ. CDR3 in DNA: TGCGCCAGCAGCTTGCGCGAACAGGGGCCGCAGTATTTT. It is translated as CASSLREQGPQYF.

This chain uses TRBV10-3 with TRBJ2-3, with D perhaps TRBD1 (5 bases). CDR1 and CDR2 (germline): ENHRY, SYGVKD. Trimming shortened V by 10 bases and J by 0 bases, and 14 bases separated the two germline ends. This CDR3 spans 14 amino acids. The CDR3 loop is CATRLTESTDTQYF. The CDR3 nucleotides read TGTGCCACGCGGTTGACAGAGAGCACAGATACGCAGTATTTT.

The CDR3 bases are TGTGCCAGCGGACAGGGGGACTATGGCTACACCTTC. It translates to CASGQGDYGYTF. The genes are TRBV19 and TRBJ1-2; TRBD1 matches 10 bases. CDR1 is LNHDA, CDR2 SQIVND, per germline (reference sequence). The CDR3 is 12 amino acids. V was pared by 9 bases and J by 3 bases, with 1 base of the junction left unmatched.

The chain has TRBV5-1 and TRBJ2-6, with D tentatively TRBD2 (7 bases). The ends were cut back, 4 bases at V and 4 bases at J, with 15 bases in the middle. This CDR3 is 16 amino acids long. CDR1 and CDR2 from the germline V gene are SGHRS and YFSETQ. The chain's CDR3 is CASSPKGGPGANVLTF. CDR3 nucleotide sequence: TGCGCCAGCAGCCCTAAGGGGGGGCCAGGGGCCAACGTCCTGACTTTC.

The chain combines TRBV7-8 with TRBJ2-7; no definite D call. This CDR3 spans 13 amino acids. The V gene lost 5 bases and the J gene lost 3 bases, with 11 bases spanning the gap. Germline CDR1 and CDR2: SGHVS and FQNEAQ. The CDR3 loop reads CASSQTSFYEQYF. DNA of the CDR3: TGTGCCAGCAGCCAAACTTCTTTCTACGAGCAGTACTTC.

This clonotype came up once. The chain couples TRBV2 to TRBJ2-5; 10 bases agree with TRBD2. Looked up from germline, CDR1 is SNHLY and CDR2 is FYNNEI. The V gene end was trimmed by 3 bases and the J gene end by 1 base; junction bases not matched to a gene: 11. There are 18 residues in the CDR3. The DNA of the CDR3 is TGTGCCAGCAGTGAGCTCCTAGCGGGAGTAGTAGGCCAAGAGACCCAGTACTTC. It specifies CASSELLAGVVGQETQYF.

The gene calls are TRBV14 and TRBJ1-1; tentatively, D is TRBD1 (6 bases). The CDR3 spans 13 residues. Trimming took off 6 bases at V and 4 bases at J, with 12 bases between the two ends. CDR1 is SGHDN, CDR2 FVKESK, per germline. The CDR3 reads CASSQQGPTEAFF. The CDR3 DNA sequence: TGTGCCAGCAGTCAACAGGGTCCCACTGAAGCTTTCTTT.

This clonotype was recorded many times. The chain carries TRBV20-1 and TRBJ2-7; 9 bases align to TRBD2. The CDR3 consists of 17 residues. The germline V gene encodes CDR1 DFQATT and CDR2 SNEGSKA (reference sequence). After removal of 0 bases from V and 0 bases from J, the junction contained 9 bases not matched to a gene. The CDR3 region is CSARDRPSGVYSYEQYF. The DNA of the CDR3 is TGCAGTGCTAGAGATCGTCCTAGCGGGGTATACTCCTACGAGCAGTACTTC.